This T cell receptor (beta chain) was observed in a study of tumor-infiltrating lymphocytes in primary liver carcinoma (dated by TCRdb to 2016 to 2017). With regard to the full study: Of the five patients (three men and two women, aged 30 to 69 years), four had hepatocellular carcinoma and one had combined HCC and intrahepatic cholangiocarcinoma. A total of some 35 specimens from 5 patients went through TCRbeta repertoire sequencing, namely 25 tumor regions, 5 adjacent noncancerous liver tissues and 5 peripheral blood samples. High reproducibility was observed for the technical replicate repertoires, with mean shared-clone rates about 0.92 and correlation coefficients above 0.98. Each sample produced about 3.5 to 8 million productive TCRbeta reads, and read depth showed no significant difference between tissue types. For each liver tumor, the study sampled five regions along with adjacent normal tissue and blood, and applied TCRbeta repertoire sequencing, expression microarrays and whole-exome sequencing. The tumors of the five patients were staged as T1-T3 N0M0, with maximum diameters ranging from roughly 4 to 11 cm. Agilent mRNA microarray profiling was performed on the 25 tumor region samples to relate TCRbeta repertoire diversity to the local molecular phenotype.

Starting from around 500 ng total RNA, TCRbeta-specific cDNA was produced by reverse transcription with a constant-region primer and ProtoScript II reverse transcriptase. Three nested multiplex PCR rounds, following a slightly modified ARM-PCR procedure, were used to build the TCRbeta libraries. A final 25-cycle PCR with Deep VentR polymerase added sample barcodes and Illumina adapters. Before sequencing, amplicons of 200-500 bp were purified from gel using a QIAquick gel extraction kit. An Illumina HiSeq 2500 was used to sequence the TCRbeta amplicons with 250-bp paired-end reads. As for the original processing: Reads were quality-trimmed with Trimmomatic v0.33, and paired reads were merged with FLASH v1.2.11 to recover full CDR3 sequences. MiGEC v1.2.1b assigned V, D and J germline segments to the rearranged TCRbeta sequences. VDJtools v1.0.0 computed clonotype statistics and Shannon-Wiener diversity indices. Except for diversity analysis, only each sample's 250 most abundant clonotypes were used in subsequent analyses to reduce sampling bias. The public reads were reprocessed in TCRdb via fastp at Q25 and MiXCR, keeping in-frame beta chains. Each CDR3 protein appears once, grouped with its most common genes and DNA. The V and J calls come from TCRdb's annotation, not from the publication. This sample has about 100,000 distinct CDR3 sequences in its table, and approximately 70% of those were observed once. 10% to 15% of the sample is taken by the ten largest.

Total RNA and DNA were co-extracted without cell sorting from approximately 20-30 mg of bulk tissue using the AllPrep DNA/RNA mini kit. Surgical resection was performed in China between November 2015 and 2016 on about 5 patients with histopathologically diagnosed primary liver carcinoma. At the time of sampling, the patients had chronic HBV infection and had not received any treatment. Five spatially separated regions were sampled per tumor: superior, inferior, left-lateral and right-lateral poles, plus the tumor centre. Histology showed that every tumor sample contained more than 80% viable tumor cells. Pieces of fresh tumor and adjacent tissue were cut in half, with one half kept in RNAlater at -80 degrees C and the other half sent for histology. The table lists this clonotype with a few counts. The antigen this receptor binds is unknown. One junction end does not reproduce the germline sequence, and a read error may be involved.

The full study reports these points: Comparison of CD4+ and CD8+ T cell repertoires was precluded by the use of bulk unsorted samples. Only about 7.5-25% of top clones were present in all five regions of a tumor, suggesting spatial heterogeneity of tumor-infiltrating T cells. With just a handful of patients in the study, the authors point out that the findings should be validated in a larger study. Only the TCR beta chain was sequenced, which likely underestimates true repertoire diversity because unpaired alpha chains were not captured. The top 250 clones made up a significantly larger repertoire fraction in tumors than in blood (p = 0.039). Pairs of tumor regions showed greater repertoire overlap (mean roughly 35%) than tumor-adjacent pairs (roughly 17%) or tumor-blood pairs (around 15%), which is consistent with antigen-driven expansion.

The sequencing sample was made of liver tumor tissue from sampling region 2. The cell subset or site label on this specimen signifies: tumor region T2, inferior pole. This clonotype was sampled from a woman in her fifties or sixties with primary liver carcinoma and hepatitis B virus infection.

At the DNA level, the sequence is TGTGTCAGCAGTTCCCTTTCCGAAGATGGCTACACCTTC. This gives the protein CVSSSLSEDGYTF. The V gene is TRBV11-2 and the J gene is TRBJ1-2, with no reliable assignment of the D segment. Taken from the germline V gene, the CDR1 and CDR2 loops are SGHAT and FQNNGV. From the cysteine through the phenylalanine, the CDR3 covers 13 amino acids. Kept here is only the CDR3 DNA, which spans 39 bases and is read in frame from base 1.